A selection of T cell receptor beta chains follows, all from one sample in a study of CD8 T cells in ankylosing spondylitis. TCRdb independently ran MiXCR on the 5' RACE reads; one entry per CDR3 protein. The sample consists of around 230,000 distinct CDR3 sequences, roughly 8.6% of them appearing once. The material sequenced was blood, either unsorted or a sorted T cell fraction (not recorded which). Every receptor here comes from a male donor with ankylosing spondylitis or in good health (not recorded which). The CDR3 runs from the conserved cysteine through the conserved F or W. The D gene is left open where the match is weak. Some rows mark clone size as missing; the rest say once, few, many or name a class of expanded clone.

D: NA
V: TRBV6-6
size: many
J: TRBJ1-1
CDR3: CASRRAPDEAFF
DNA: TGTGCCAGTAGGAGGGCTCCCGACGAAGCTTTCTTT

D: TRBD2
V: TRBV7-9
size: once
J: TRBJ2-7
CDR3: CASSHLSGRNPYEQYF
DNA: TGTGCCAGCAGCCATCTTAGCGGGAGGAATCCCTACGAGCAGTACTTC

D: NA
V: TRBV5-5
size: many
J: TRBJ1-4
CDR3: CASSLGEATNEKLFF
DNA: TGTGCCAGCAGCTTGGGTGAAGCAACAAATGAAAAACTGTTTTTT

D: NA
V: TRBV7-2
size: many
J: TRBJ2-3
CDR3: CASSLEVGTQYF
DNA: TGTGCCAGCAGCTTAGAGGTCGGGACGCAGTATTTT

D: TRBD2
V: TRBV6-6
size: many
J: TRBJ2-7
CDR3: CASSAASGIKQYF
DNA: TGTGCCAGCAGCGCGGCTAGCGGAATAAAGCAGTACTTC

D: NA
V: TRBV4-1
size: few
J: TRBJ2-1
CDR3: CASSLDHEQFF
DNA: TGCGCCAGCAGCCTCGACCACGAGCAGTTCTTC

D: NA
V: TRBV7-9
size: many
J: TRBJ1-4
CDR3: CASSSRGEGEDEKLFF
DNA: TGTGCCAGCAGCTCCCGAGGGGAGGGAGAGGATGAAAAACTGTTTTTT

D: NA
V: TRBV20-1
size: many
J: TRBJ2-1
CDR3: CSAPGLRPNEQFF
DNA: TGCAGTGCTCCGGGACTCCGCCCCAATGAGCAGTTCTTC

D: NA
V: TRBV29-1
size: many
J: TRBJ1-1
CDR3: CSVERGTARNTEAFF
DNA: TGCAGCGTTGAAAGAGGCACAGCCCGAAACACTGAAGCTTTCTTT

D: TRBD2
V: TRBV20-1
size: many
J: TRBJ2-3
CDR3: CSARDSGVAGGRTDTQYF
DNA: TGCAGTGCTAGAGATTCGGGAGTAGCGGGAGGGCGGACAGATACGCAGTATTTT

D: NA
V: TRBV11-2
size: many
J: TRBJ2-7
CDR3: CASSSGPYSREQYF
DNA: TGTGCCAGCAGCTCCGGGCCGTACTCAAGGGAGCAGTACTTC

D: NA
V: TRBV5-1
size: many
J: TRBJ2-5
CDR3: CASTPGQRLYQETQYF
DNA: TGCGCCAGCACCCCCGGGCAGCGCCTGTACCAAGAGACCCAGTACTTC

D: TRBD1
V: TRBV12-3/TRBV12-4
size: NA
J: TRBJ1-2
CDR3: CASSLDRTGRHGYTF
DNA: TGTGCCAGCAGTTTAGATCGGACAGGCCGTCATGGCTACACCTTC

D: NA
V: TRBV20-1
size: many
J: TRBJ1-5
CDR3: CSAPTAYSNQPQHF
DNA: TGCAGTGCTCCTACAGCTTATAGCAATCAGCCCCAGCATTTT

D: TRBD1
V: TRBV15
size: many
J: TRBJ2-7
CDR3: CATSEIGQGMDEQYF
DNA: TGTGCCACCAGCGAAATCGGACAGGGGATGGACGAGCAGTACTTC

D: NA
V: TRBV7-2
size: NA
J: TRBJ2-7
CDR3: CASSLAGSLYEQYF
DNA: TGTGCCAGCAGCTTGGCCGGGAGCCTTTACGAGCAGTACTTC

D: NA
V: TRBV11-2
size: many
J: TRBJ2-3
CDR3: CASSPGAGTDTQYF
DNA: TGTGCCAGCAGCCCCGGGGCGGGCACAGATACGCAGTATTTT

D: NA
V: TRBV5-1
size: many
J: TRBJ1-6
CDR3: CASSLDPLRRRSYNSPLHF
DNA: TGCGCCAGCAGCTTGGATCCATTGCGGCGTCGTTCCTATAATTCACCCCTCCACTTT

D: NA
V: TRBV5-1
size: many
J: TRBJ2-7
CDR3: CASSSQEKRVSEQYF
DNA: TGCGCCAGCAGCTCGCAAGAAAAGAGGGTATCCGAGCAGTACTTC

D: NA
V: TRBV3-1
size: many
J: TRBJ1-5
CDR3: CASSPNTGTGQPQHF
DNA: TGTGCCAGCAGCCCAAATACAGGGACGGGACAGCCCCAGCATTTT

D: TRBD2
V: TRBV20-1
size: many
J: TRBJ2-7
CDR3: CSARDLGTSGTLGYEQYF
DNA: TGCAGTGCTAGAGATTTAGGGACTAGCGGGACCCTGGGGTACGAGCAGTACTTC

D: NA
V: TRBV5-1
size: few
J: TRBJ2-7
CDR3: CASSEDASYEQYF
DNA: TGCGCCAGCAGCGAGGATGCCTCCTACGAGCAGTACTTC

D: NA
V: TRBV11-2
size: few
J: TRBJ2-2
CDR3: CASSTNTQGLQNTGELFF
DNA: TGTGCCAGCAGCACGAATACGCAGGGCCTACAAAACACCGGGGAGCTGTTTTTT

D: NA
V: TRBV12-3/TRBV12-4
size: many
J: TRBJ1-4
CDR3: CASGPSGNEKLFF
DNA: TGTGCCAGCGGCCCCTCCGGTAATGAAAAACTGTTTTTT

D: NA
V: TRBV20-1
size: many
J: TRBJ2-3
CDR3: CSACPLHTDTQYF
DNA: TGCAGTGCCTGCCCCCTCCACACAGATACGCAGTATTTT

D: NA
V: TRBV5-1
size: many
J: TRBJ1-1
CDR3: CASSFGQASMNTEAFF
DNA: TGCGCCAGCAGCTTTGGCCAGGCTTCCATGAACACTGAAGCTTTCTTT

D: NA
V: TRBV6-5
size: many
J: TRBJ2-7
CDR3: CASSYSRRAGLYEQYF
DNA: TGTGCCAGCAGTTACTCGAGGCGGGCAGGGCTTTACGAGCAGTACTTC

D: TRBD1
V: TRBV29-1
size: NA
J: TRBJ2-1
CDR3: CSLEGGTGGGYEQFF
DNA: TGCAGCCTTGAAGGGGGGACAGGGGGCGGATATGAGCAGTTCTTC

D: TRBD1
V: TRBV7-2
size: many
J: TRBJ1-6
CDR3: CASSLTGDRRSPLHF
DNA: TGTGCCAGCAGCTTAACAGGGGACCGAAGGTCACCCCTCCACTTT

D: NA
V: TRBV5-8
size: few
J: TRBJ1-5
CDR3: CASSLDTGLGNQPQHF
DNA: TGTGCCAGCAGTCTGGACACCGGCTTAGGCAATCAGCCCCAGCATTTT

D: NA
V: TRBV11-2
size: NA
J: TRBJ2-3
CDR3: CASSLAGSGPDTQYF
DNA: TGTGCCAGCAGCTTAGCGGGATCAGGACCAGATACGCAGTATTTT

D: NA
V: TRBV7-8
size: many
J: TRBJ1-5
CDR3: CASSLDPGLSNQPQHF
DNA: TGTGCCAGCAGCTTAGATCCAGGTTTGAGCAATCAGCCCCAGCATTTT

D: NA
V: TRBV28
size: many
J: TRBJ2-3
CDR3: CASSSNADTQYF
DNA: TGTGCCAGCAGCTCAAACGCAGATACGCAGTATTTT

D: TRBD1
V: TRBV7-9
size: many
J: TRBJ1-3
CDR3: CASTKSGGTVSGNTIYF
DNA: TGTGCCAGCACCAAGTCGGGGGGGACAGTCTCTGGAAACACCATATATTTT

D: NA
V: TRBV29-1
size: many
J: TRBJ1-1
CDR3: CSADGGQTEAFF
DNA: TGCAGCGCTGATGGAGGGCAGACTGAAGCTTTCTTT

D: NA
V: TRBV10-3
size: many
J: TRBJ1-4
CDR3: CAISEGEWDEKLFF
DNA: TGTGCCATCAGTGAGGGAGAGTGGGATGAAAAACTGTTTTTT

D: NA
V: TRBV20-1
size: NA
J: TRBJ1-6
CDR3: CSASRGVGAPLHF
DNA: TGCAGTGCCAGTCGGGGGGTGGGGGCACCCCTCCACTTT

D: NA
V: TRBV6-2/TRBV6-3
size: NA
J: TRBJ1-2
CDR3: CASFMVGRGGYTF
DNA: TGTGCCAGCTTTATGGTGGGTCGTGGTGGCTACACCTTC

D: TRBD2
V: TRBV20-1
size: many
J: TRBJ2-7
CDR3: CSALTTGGPHEQYF
DNA: TGCAGTGCGCTAACTACGGGAGGGCCCCACGAGCAGTACTTC

D: NA
V: TRBV10-3
size: few
J: TRBJ1-1
CDR3: CAISGGQENTEAFF
DNA: TGTGCCATCAGTGGGGGACAAGAGAACACTGAAGCTTTCTTT

D: TRBD1
V: TRBV19
size: many
J: TRBJ1-2
CDR3: CASSATRDRESGYTF
DNA: TGTGCCAGTAGTGCCACCCGGGACAGGGAATCCGGCTACACCTTC

D: TRBD2
V: TRBV27
size: NA
J: TRBJ2-1
CDR3: CASSLRGRAYNEQFF
DNA: TGTGCCAGCAGTTTACGCGGGAGAGCCTACAATGAGCAGTTCTTC

D: NA
V: TRBV20-1
size: many
J: TRBJ2-2
CDR3: CSARIGAGELFF
DNA: TGCAGTGCTAGGATCGGGGCCGGGGAGCTGTTTTTT

D: NA
V: TRBV5-1
size: many
J: TRBJ2-1
CDR3: CASSLEIGISYNEQFF
DNA: TGCGCCAGCAGCTTGGAGATAGGAATCTCCTACAATGAGCAGTTCTTC

D: NA
V: TRBV7-9
size: many
J: TRBJ1-2
CDR3: CASSKRTESYGYTF
DNA: TGTGCCAGCAGCAAGAGGACAGAGAGCTATGGCTACACCTTC

D: NA
V: TRBV18
size: many
J: TRBJ2-1
CDR3: CASSPGQRGSYNEQFF
DNA: TGTGCCAGCTCACCAGGACAGCGGGGATCCTACAATGAGCAGTTCTTC

D: TRBD1
V: TRBV5-1
size: many
J: TRBJ2-7
CDR3: CASSLTGTGFYEQYF
DNA: TGCGCCAGCAGCCTTACCGGGACAGGGTTCTACGAGCAGTACTTC

D: TRBD2
V: TRBV4-1
size: NA
J: TRBJ2-7
CDR3: CASSQVGGLAGDSYEQYF
DNA: TGCGCCAGCAGCCAGGTCGGAGGACTAGCGGGAGACTCCTACGAGCAGTACTTC

D: NA
V: TRBV20-1
size: many
J: TRBJ2-7
CDR3: CSAFSGSSYEQYF
DNA: TGCAGTGCCTTTAGCGGAAGCTCCTACGAGCAGTACTTC

D: NA
V: TRBV10-3
size: NA
J: TRBJ2-1
CDR3: CAIKGDTSNEQFF
DNA: TGTGCCATCAAGGGGGACACTTCCAATGAGCAGTTCTTC

D: NA
V: TRBV5-1
size: many
J: TRBJ1-2
CDR3: CASSPGTNYGYTF
DNA: TGTGCCAGCAGCCCCGGGACAAACTATGGCTACACCTTC

D: TRBD2
V: TRBV20-1
size: NA
J: TRBJ2-1
CDR3: CSARYSGTSVNEQFF
DNA: TGCAGTGCTCGCTACTCCGGGACTAGCGTCAATGAGCAGTTCTTC